What follows describes a single T cell receptor beta chain. V shed 4 bases and J shed 0 bases, with 13 bases lying between them. Germline V gene sequence: CDR1 SGDLS, CDR2 YYNGEE. The CDR3 runs to 15 residues. These data come from a study of blood T cells in healthy people across ages. Through a sample-barcoded 5' primer and a J-beta primer mix, a second PCR was run for roughly 6 to 12 cycles. MiXCR was run by TCRdb on the 5' RACE reads, yielding one entry per CDR3 protein. The sample shows about 580,000 distinct CDR3 sequences, 47% of them seen only once. Sequencing input: blood. The rearrangement joins TRBV9 to TRBJ1-2, with D possibly matching TRBD1 (5 bases). This TCR was sampled from a man aged 80 or over in good health. The DNA of the CDR3 is TGTGCCAGCAGCCCCCGTGCAGGGTCTAACTATGGCTACACCTTC. It translates to CASSPRAGSNYGYTF.